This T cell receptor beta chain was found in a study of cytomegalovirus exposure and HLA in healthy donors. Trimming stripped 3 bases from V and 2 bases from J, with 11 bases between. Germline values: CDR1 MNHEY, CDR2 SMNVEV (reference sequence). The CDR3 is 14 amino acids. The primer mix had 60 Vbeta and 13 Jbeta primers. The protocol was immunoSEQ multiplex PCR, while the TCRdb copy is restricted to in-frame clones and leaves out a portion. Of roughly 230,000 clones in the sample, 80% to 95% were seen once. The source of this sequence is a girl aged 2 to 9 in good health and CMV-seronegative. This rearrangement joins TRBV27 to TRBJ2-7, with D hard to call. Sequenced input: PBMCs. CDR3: CASSLYASPYEQYF. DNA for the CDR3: TGTGCCAGCAGTTTGTATGCTAGTCCCTACGAGCAGTACTTC.